This passage covers 24 T cell receptor beta chains from one sample sequenced in a study of blood T cell repertoires in COVID-19. Libraries were prepared by immunoSEQ multiplex PCR; TCRdb keeps only in-frame clonotypes and omits some of them. This table has some 180,000 clones, about 79% appearing once. Sequencing was carried out using peripheral blood. These receptors originate from a human donor in a cohort sampled during active COVID-19.

The V and J genes are TRBV6-5 and TRBJ1-5; D ambiguous. Germline CDR1 MNHEY, CDR2 SVGAGI. V dropped 6 bases and J dropped 0 bases, with 9 bases sitting between them. This CDR3 spans 14 amino acids. The CDR3 bases are TGTGCCAGCAGGTGGCAGATTAGCAATCAGCCCCAGCATTTT. The encoded protein is CASRWQISNQPQHF.

This clone was detected a few times. The chain is built from TRBV28 and TRBJ2-7, with 14 bases lining up with TRBD2. Germline V gene lookup returns CDR1 MDHEN and CDR2 SYDVKM. Unmatched junction bases numbered 4, after V lost 5 bases and J lost 1 base. The CDR3 spans 16 residues. This CDR3 is CASSPGLAGASYEQYF. CDR3 sequence (DNA): TGTGCCAGCAGTCCGGGACTAGCGGGAGCTTCCTACGAGCAGTACTTC.

The chain joins TRBV27 to TRBJ2-2; weak D call: TRBD2 (6 bases). Per the germline V gene, CDR1 is MNHEY and CDR2 is SMNVEV (reference sequence). The CDR3 has 14 residues. The V end was cut by 4 bases, the J end by 7 bases, with 13 bases between. The CDR3 bases are TGTGCCAGCAGTTCCCGGGACTCTATCGGGGAGCTGTTTTTT. Its protein product is CASSSRDSIGELFF.

The chain recombines TRBV24-1 with TRBJ2-1, with D hard to call. V was shortened by 1 base and J by 7 bases, with 13 bases between the two germline ends. CDR1 is KGHDR, CDR2 SFDVKD, per germline. This CDR3 is built from 15 residues. CDR3 DNA: TGTGCCACCAGTGATTTCTCCAGCGCGAGGAATGAGCAGTTCTTC. It codes for CATSDFSSARNEQFF.

This clone was seen more than once but under ten times. The chain uses TRBV12-3 or TRBV12-4 and TRBJ2-3; no clear D gene. The germline V and J ends were trimmed by 3 bases and 3 bases, with 4 bases remaining between them. The CDR3 loop spans 12 amino acids. CDR3 residues: CASSFRTDTQYF. CDR3 nucleotides: TGTGCCAGCAGTTTCAGGACAGATACGCAGTATTTT.

The chain uses TRBV5-1 and TRBJ2-6; 8 bases match TRBD2. V shed 4 bases and J 0 bases; nucleotides not matched to a gene: 6. The germline V gene has CDR1 SGHRS and CDR2 YFSETQ. The CDR3 is 17 amino acids. The CDR3 coding sequence is TGCGCCAGCAGCCCTGGTAGCGGGGACTCTGGGGCCAACGTCCTGACTTTC. Translated: CASSPGSGDSGANVLTF.

This clone came up once. CDR3 DNA: TGTGCCAGCAGTTTACAAACACAGGGCTTGTATAATTCACCCCTCCACTTT. Its translation: CASSLQTQGLYNSPLHF. The chain employs TRBV27 and TRBJ1-6, with TRBD1 as a possible D gene (6 bases). V was shortened by 2 bases and J by 4 bases, with 15 bases between the two germline ends. CDR3 length equals 17 residues. Looked up from germline, CDR1 is MNHEY and CDR2 is SMNVEV (reference sequence).

This chain uses TRBV6-5 with TRBJ2-1; 10 bases agree with TRBD2. Germline V gene lookup returns CDR1 MNHEY and CDR2 SVGAGI. The CDR3 is made up of 15 amino acids. V lost 5 bases, J lost 5 bases, and 6 bases stayed unmatched. The CDR3 spells CASSPTSGKNNEQFF. In nucleotides, the CDR3 is TGTGCCAGCAGTCCAACTAGCGGGAAGAACAATGAGCAGTTCTTC.

V gene TRBV5-4 combines with J gene TRBJ2-1, with 14 bases identical to TRBD2. The CDR3 runs to 19 residues. CDR1 and CDR2 (germline): SGHNT, YYREEE (reference sequence). Trimming removed 4 bases from V and 2 bases from J; junction bases left unmatched: 11. The CDR3 protein is CASSRAGTSGSGAYNEQFF. In nucleotides, the CDR3 is TGTGCCAGCAGCCGAGCCGGGACTAGCGGGAGTGGCGCCTACAATGAGCAGTTCTTC.

The chain combines TRBV5-4 with TRBJ2-7, with 10 bases lining up with TRBD2. Germline V gives CDR1 SGHNT, CDR2 YYREEE (reference sequence). There are 14 residues in the CDR3. V lost 2 bases, J lost 3 bases, and 2 bases stayed unmatched. The DNA of the CDR3 is TGTGCCAGCAGCTTTTCTAGCGGGAGCTACGAGCAGTACTTC. Translation gives CASSFSSGSYEQYF.

The chain carries TRBV11-2 and TRBJ1-4; no firm D call. V was trimmed by 1 base and J by 0 bases, leaving 9 bases between them. CDR3 size: 16 residues. Germline CDR1 SGHAT, CDR2 FQNNGV. The CDR3 DNA reads as TGTGCCAGCAGCTTAGCGGCCGGGTCAACTAATGAAAAACTGTTTTTT. Translation: CASSLAAGSTNEKLFF.

This clone was counted at least ten times. In nucleotides, the CDR3 is TGTGCCAGCAGCCCACAGGGGGGGAGCCACAATGAGCAGTTCTTC. Protein sequence: CASSPQGGSHNEQFF. The genes are TRBV7-2 and TRBJ2-1, with a weak D call TRBD1 (8 bases). Germline V gene lookup returns CDR1 SGHTA and CDR2 FQGNSA. The V and J ends lost 5 bases and 5 bases respectively, with 16 bases between them. This CDR3 is 15 amino acids long.

This chain joins TRBV11-3 and TRBJ2-1; maybe TRBD2 (6 bases). Germline loops: CDR1 SGHNT, CDR2 YENEEA. The CDR3 totals 16 residues. Trimming removed 5 bases from V and 4 bases from J, with 18 bases in between. CDR3 residues: CASSRRGLALYNEQFF. The CDR3 DNA reads TGTGCCAGCAGCCGCCGTGGGCTAGCGCTATACAATGAGCAGTTCTTC.

The J gene is TRBJ2-7, the V gene TRBV4-1; D gene ambiguous. Trimming took 3 bases from V and 2 from J, leaving 8 bases between them. Germline-derived CDR1 and CDR2 are MGHRA and YSYEKL. The CDR3 sequence is 13 residues long. The CDR3 coding sequence is TGCGCCAGCAGCCATTCCGGAGCCTACGAGCAGTACTTC. It yields the protein CASSHSGAYEQYF.

V is TRBV21-1 and J is TRBJ1-5. TRBV21-1 is tagged as a pseudogene. There are 16 residues in the CDR3. CDR3 nucleotides: TGTGCCAGCAGCAAAGCGGAGGGGGAGGGTTATCAGCCCCAGCATTTT. As protein: CASSKAEGEGYQPQHF.

As DNA, the CDR3 is TGTGCCAGCAGTTTATACGGCCTAGGTGAAAAACTGTTTTTT. Translated, it gives CASSLYGLGEKLFF. The chain carries TRBV27 and TRBJ1-4; D is unclear. Germline CDR1 is MNHEY and CDR2 is SMNVEV (reference sequence). This CDR3 contains 14 residues. V lost 1 base, J lost 7 bases, and 10 bases lay in between.

The chain carries TRBV4-1 and TRBJ2-3; 11 positions agree with TRBD2. The CDR3 loop spans 18 amino acids. V lost 5 bases to trimming and J lost 3 bases; unmatched junction nucleotides: 13. Germline CDR1 reads MGHRA; CDR2 reads YSYEKL. CDR3 DNA: TGCGCCAGCAGCTCACAGATCGTACTAGCGGGAGAAACAGATACGCAGTATTTT. This encodes CASSSQIVLAGETDTQYF.

This clone was counted many times. V is TRBV7-8 and J is TRBJ2-7; 8 bases fit TRBD2. This CDR3 spans 15 amino acids. Germline V CDR1 and CDR2: SGHVS, FQNEAQ. Trimming removed 5 bases from V and 0 bases from J; junction bases left unmatched: 6. CDR3 sequence (DNA): TGTGCCAGCAGCACCCGGGCGGGAGGCTCCTACGAGCAGTACTTC. It specifies CASSTRAGGSYEQYF. The full variable domain, with the rest looked up from reference TRBV7-8 and TRBJ2-7, is GAGVSQSPRYKVAKRGQDVALRCDPISGHVSLFWYQQALGQGPEFLTYFQNEAQLDKSGLPSDRFFAERPEGSVSTLKIQRTQQEDSAVYLCASSTRAGGSYEQYFGPGTRLTVT.

This chain connects TRBV28 to TRBJ2-7; D gene ambiguous. Looked up from germline, CDR1 is MDHEN and CDR2 is SYDVKM. Trimming removed 6 bases from V and 3 bases from J, with 6 bases in between. The CDR3 is 11 residues long. For the CDR3, the DNA is TGTGCCAGCAGGCGTAACTACGAGCAGTACTTC. Translated, it gives CASRRNYEQYF.

The V and J genes are TRBV12-5 and TRBJ2-5; TRBD1 agrees at 11 bases. The CDR3 has 16 amino acids. V trimming: 1 base; J trimming: 5 bases; junction bases outside the gene matches: 6. Germline lookup yields CDR1 LGHNT and CDR2 FRNRAP. This CDR3 reads CASGLGPGQGVETQYF. DNA of the CDR3: TGTGCTAGTGGTTTGGGCCCGGGACAGGGGGTCGAGACCCAGTACTTC.

The J gene is TRBJ2-1, the V gene TRBV28, with 7 bases identical to TRBD1. This CDR3 is built from 14 residues. Germline V CDR1 and CDR2: MDHEN, SYDVKM. V was clipped by 2 bases and J by 6 bases; unmatched bases: 4. CDR3 sequence (DNA): TGTGCCAGCAGTTTAACAGGGGATGCCAATGAGCAGTTCTTC. Translation gives CASSLTGDANEQFF.

This clone was found a few times. J is TRBJ1-1 and V is TRBV7-9; D unresolved. CDR1 SEHNR and CDR2 FQNEAQ come from the germline V gene (reference sequence). The CDR3 contains 13 residues. The germline V and J ends were trimmed by 1 base and 7 bases, with 10 bases remaining between them. The CDR3 nucleotides are TGTGCCAGCAGCTTAGATCCGCGTTATGAAGCTTTCTTT. This gives the protein CASSLDPRYEAFF.

For the CDR3, the DNA is TGTGCCAGTAGTCCGGCAGGTCCCCAGACCCAGTACTTC. Its translation is CASSPAGPQTQYF. V and J are TRBV19 and TRBJ2-5; D is unclear. Looked up from germline, CDR1 is LNHDA and CDR2 is SQIVND (reference sequence). The CDR3 is 13 amino acids. The V and J ends lost 5 bases and 6 bases respectively, with 13 bases between them.

This clone was counted at least ten times. The rearrangement links TRBV5-4 to TRBJ1-6; 7 nucleotides line up with TRBD1. V lost 4 bases, J lost 9 bases, and 7 bases stayed unmatched. Germline CDR1 and CDR2: SGHNT and YYREEE (reference sequence). The CDR3 is 14 residues long. CDR3 loop: CASSGRGVGSPLHF. CDR3 nucleotide sequence: TGTGCCAGCAGCGGCAGGGGGGTCGGTTCACCCCTCCACTTT.